This T cell receptor beta chain was observed in a study of blood T cell repertoires in COVID-19. Looking at the study overall: Samples representing acute and convalescent COVID-19 were sourced from the United States, Italy and Spain.

Trimming at V came to 7 bases and at J to 0 bases, leaving 5 bases not matched to a gene. This CDR3 region has 14 residues. CDR1 and CDR2 from the germline V gene are SNHLY and FYNNEI. Sequencing was performed with immunoSEQ multiplex PCR; in TCRdb, only in-frame clones are kept and a portion is missing. The repertoire has a few hundred thousand clones, about 87% of them found once; the top ten carry about 1.3%. Ages ranged from about 18 to 89 years, with residence in some 25 US areas. Donors of Cohort 3 who recovered were those that had two negative PCRs, clearance, or symptom resolution. The sequence was obtained from a young man who had recovered from COVID-19. Sequenced material: PBMCs or T cells enriched from blood (not recorded which). J is TRBJ1-1 and V is TRBV2; 7 nucleotides line up with TRBD1. The CDR3 region has the DNA TGTGCCAGCATTGGGACAGCAGTGAACACTGAAGCTTTCTTT. Translating it yields CASIGTAVNTEAFF.